This TCR beta chain was recovered during a study of molecular identifiers for immune sequencing clone quantification. General study results and limits: Spiked Jurkat TCR RNA equivalent to one cell reportedly surfaced among over 850,000 naive cells.

In its sample, this clonotype was seen many times. Its antigen is still unknown. One entry per CDR3 protein results from TCRdb running MiXCR on the PCR reads. The table records 300,000 to 350,000 distinct CDR3 sequences, about a fifth of them present only once. Naive CD8 sequencing libraries were generated from 20,000 to 1,000,000 sorted cells, with 10%, 30% or 50% RNA as input. Naive CD8 T cell sorting was performed on the CD8+CD4-CCR7+CD45RA+ phenotype. Source material: naive CD8+ T cells from blood, with Jurkat cell RNA spiked in. Subset: FACS-sorted CD8+CD4-CCR7+CD45RA+ naive T cells. This clonotype was sampled from a human donor in good health. Some libraries in this study had Jurkat cell RNA spiked in.

This chain's CDR3 is CASSLGDAASTDTQYF. In nucleotides, the CDR3 is TGTGCCAGCAGCTTGGGTGACGCAGCTAGCACAGATACGCAGTATTTT. V and J are TRBV5-6 and TRBJ2-3; D unclear. The V end lost 0 bases, the J end lost 0 bases, and 11 bases lay between the germline ends. Germline V gene sequence: CDR1 SGHDT, CDR2 YYEEEE. CDR3 length equals 16 residues.